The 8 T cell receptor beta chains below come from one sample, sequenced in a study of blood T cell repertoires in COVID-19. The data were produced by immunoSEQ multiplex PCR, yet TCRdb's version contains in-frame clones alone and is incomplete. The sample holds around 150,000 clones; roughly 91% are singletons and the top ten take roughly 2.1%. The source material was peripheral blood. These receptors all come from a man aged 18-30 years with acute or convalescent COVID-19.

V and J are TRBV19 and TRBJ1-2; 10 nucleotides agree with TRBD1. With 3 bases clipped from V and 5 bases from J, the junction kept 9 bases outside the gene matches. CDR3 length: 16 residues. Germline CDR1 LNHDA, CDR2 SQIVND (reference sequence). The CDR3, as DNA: TGTGCCAGTAGTATGGGACAGGGGATGAATTTATATGGCTACACCTTC. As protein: CASSMGQGMNLYGYTF.

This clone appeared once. CDR3 coding DNA: TGTGCCAGTAGTATCCCCGGTGTAGGGGGCAACCCAGAGACCCAGTACTTC. This translates into CASSIPGVGGNPETQYF. J is TRBJ2-5 and V is TRBV19; TRBD1 aligns across 7 bases. The CDR3 extends over 17 amino acids. J lost 4 bases, V lost 3 bases, and 14 bases had no gene match. Germline V gives CDR1 LNHDA, CDR2 SQIVND (reference sequence).

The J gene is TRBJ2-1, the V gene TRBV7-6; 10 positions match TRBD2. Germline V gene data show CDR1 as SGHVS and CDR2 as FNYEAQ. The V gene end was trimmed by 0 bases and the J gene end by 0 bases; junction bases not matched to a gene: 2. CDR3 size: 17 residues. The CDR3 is CASSLATSGHSYNEQFF. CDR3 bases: TGTGCCAGCAGCTTAGCGACTAGCGGGCACTCCTACAATGAGCAGTTCTTC.

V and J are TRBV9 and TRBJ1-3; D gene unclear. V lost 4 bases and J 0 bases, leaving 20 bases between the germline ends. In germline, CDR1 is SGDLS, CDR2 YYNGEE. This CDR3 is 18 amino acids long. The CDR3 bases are TGTGCCAGCAGCTCCGATGCGGTCGCCGCACCCTCTGGAAACACCATATATTTT. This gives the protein CASSSDAVAAPSGNTIYF.

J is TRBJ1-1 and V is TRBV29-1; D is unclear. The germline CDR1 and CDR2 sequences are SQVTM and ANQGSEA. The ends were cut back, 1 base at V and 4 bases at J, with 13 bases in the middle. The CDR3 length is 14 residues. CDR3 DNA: TGCAGCGTTGAAGTCCCGGGTTTGCGCACTGAAGCTTTCTTT. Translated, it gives CSVEVPGLRTEAFF.

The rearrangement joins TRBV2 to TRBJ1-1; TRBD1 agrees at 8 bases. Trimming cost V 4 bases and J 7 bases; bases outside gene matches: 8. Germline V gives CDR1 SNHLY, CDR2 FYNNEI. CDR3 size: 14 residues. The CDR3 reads CASSADRGVGEAFF. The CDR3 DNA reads TGTGCCAGCAGTGCTGACAGGGGCGTGGGTGAAGCTTTCTTT. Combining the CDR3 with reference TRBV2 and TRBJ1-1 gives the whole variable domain EPEVTQTPSHQVTQMGQEVILRCVPISNHLYFYWYRQILGQKVEFLVSFYNNEISEKSEIFDDQFSVERPDGSNFTLKIRSTKLEDSAMYFCASSADRGVGEAFFGQGTRLTVV.

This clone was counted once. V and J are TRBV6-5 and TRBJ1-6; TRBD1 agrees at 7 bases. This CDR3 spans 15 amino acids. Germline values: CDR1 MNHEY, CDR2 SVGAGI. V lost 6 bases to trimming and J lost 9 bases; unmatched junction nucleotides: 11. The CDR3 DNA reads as TGTGCCAGCAGAATAGGGGGCACTTGGGGTTCACCCCTCCACTTT. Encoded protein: CASRIGGTWGSPLHF.

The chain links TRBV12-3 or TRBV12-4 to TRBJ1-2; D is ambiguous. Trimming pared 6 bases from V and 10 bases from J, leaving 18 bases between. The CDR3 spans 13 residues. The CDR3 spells CASSRPTLVLYTF. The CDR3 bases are TGTGCCAGCAGCCGTCCGACTTTGGTCCTCTACACCTTC.